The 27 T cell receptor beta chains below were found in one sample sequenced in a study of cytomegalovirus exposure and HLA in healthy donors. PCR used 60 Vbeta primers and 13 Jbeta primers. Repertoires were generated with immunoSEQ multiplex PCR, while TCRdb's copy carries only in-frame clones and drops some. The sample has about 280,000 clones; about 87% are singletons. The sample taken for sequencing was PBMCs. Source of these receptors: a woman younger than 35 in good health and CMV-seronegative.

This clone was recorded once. This CDR3 reads CASSEAGRDRSPLHF. The CDR3 region has the DNA TGTGCCAGCAGTGAAGCAGGCAGGGATAGGTCACCCCTCCACTTT. The chain links TRBV2 to TRBJ1-6, with D maybe TRBD1 (5 bases). The germline CDR1 and CDR2 sequences are SNHLY and FYNNEI. The CDR3 is 15 amino acids. V lost 0 bases and J 10 bases, leaving 13 bases between the germline ends.

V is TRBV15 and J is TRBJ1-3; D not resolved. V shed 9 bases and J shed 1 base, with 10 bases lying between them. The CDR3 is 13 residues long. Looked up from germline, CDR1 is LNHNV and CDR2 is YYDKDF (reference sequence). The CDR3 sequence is CATLGGSGNTIYF. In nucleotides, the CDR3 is TGTGCCACTCTAGGCGGTTCTGGAAACACCATATATTTT.

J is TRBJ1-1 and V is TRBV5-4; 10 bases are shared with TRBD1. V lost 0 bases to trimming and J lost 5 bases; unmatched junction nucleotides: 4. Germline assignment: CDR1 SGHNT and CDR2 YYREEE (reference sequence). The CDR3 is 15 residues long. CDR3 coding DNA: TGTGCCAGCAGCTTGGGCGGGACAGGGGTTACTGAAGCTTTCTTT. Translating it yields CASSLGGTGVTEAFF.

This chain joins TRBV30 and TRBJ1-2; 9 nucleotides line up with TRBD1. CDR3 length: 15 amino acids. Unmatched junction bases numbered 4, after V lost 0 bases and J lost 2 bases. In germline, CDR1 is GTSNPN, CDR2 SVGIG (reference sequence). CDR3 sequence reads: CAWSVQGAQNYGYTF. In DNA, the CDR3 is TGTGCCTGGAGTGTACAGGGGGCGCAAAACTATGGCTACACCTTC.

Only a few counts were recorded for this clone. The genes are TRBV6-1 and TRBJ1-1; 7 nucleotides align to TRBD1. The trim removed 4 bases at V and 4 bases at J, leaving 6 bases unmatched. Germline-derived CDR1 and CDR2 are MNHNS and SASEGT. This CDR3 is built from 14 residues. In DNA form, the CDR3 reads TGTGCCAGCAGTGTCGACAGGGTGATCACTGAAGCTTTCTTT. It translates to CASSVDRVITEAFF.

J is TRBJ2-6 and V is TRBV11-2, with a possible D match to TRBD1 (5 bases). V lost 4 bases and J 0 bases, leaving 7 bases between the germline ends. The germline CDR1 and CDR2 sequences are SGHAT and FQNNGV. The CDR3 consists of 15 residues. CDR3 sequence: CASSYRNSGANVLTF. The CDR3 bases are TGTGCCAGCAGCTACAGGAACTCTGGGGCCAACGTCCTGACTTTC.

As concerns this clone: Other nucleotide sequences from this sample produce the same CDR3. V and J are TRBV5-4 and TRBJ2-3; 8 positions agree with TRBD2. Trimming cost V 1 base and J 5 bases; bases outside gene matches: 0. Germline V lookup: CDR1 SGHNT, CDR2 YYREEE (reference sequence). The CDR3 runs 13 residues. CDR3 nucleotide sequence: TGTGCCAGCAGCTTGCGGGGGGGAGATACGCAGTATTTT. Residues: CASSLRGGDTQYF.

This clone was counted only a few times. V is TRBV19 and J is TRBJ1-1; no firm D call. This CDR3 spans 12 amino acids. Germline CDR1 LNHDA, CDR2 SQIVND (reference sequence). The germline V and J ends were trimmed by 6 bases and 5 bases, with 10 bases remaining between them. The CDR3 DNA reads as TGTGCCAGTAGCTTTAGAGGGACTGAAGCTTTCTTT. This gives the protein CASSFRGTEAFF.

In DNA form, the CDR3 reads TGTGCCAGCAGCCTCGGGACAGGACCCTCCTACGAGCAGTACTTC. Translated, it gives CASSLGTGPSYEQYF. The chain links TRBV6-5 to TRBJ2-7, with 8 bases fitting TRBD1. In germline, CDR1 is MNHEY, CDR2 SVGAGI. The length of the CDR3 is 15 residues. V lost 6 bases, J lost 0 bases, and 7 bases stayed unmatched.

The CDR3 protein is CASLALIRTGELFF. The CDR3 DNA follows: TGTGCCAGCTTAGCCTTGATCCGCACCGGGGAGCTGTTTTTT. The gene calls are TRBV6-6 and TRBJ2-2; D call uncertain. The CDR3 is made up of 14 amino acids. Germline CDR1 reads MNHNY; CDR2 reads SVGAGI (reference sequence). Between the trimmed V and J ends, which lost 8 bases and 4 bases, there was a span of 14 bases.

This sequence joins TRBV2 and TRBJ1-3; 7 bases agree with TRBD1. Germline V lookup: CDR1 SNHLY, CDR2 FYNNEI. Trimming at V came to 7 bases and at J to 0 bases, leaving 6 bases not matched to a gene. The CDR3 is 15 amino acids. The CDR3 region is CASTQTGFSGNTIYF. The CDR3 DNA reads TGTGCCAGCACCCAGACAGGGTTCTCTGGAAACACCATATATTTT. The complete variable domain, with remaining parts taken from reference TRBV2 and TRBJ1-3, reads EPEVTQTPSHQVTQMGQEVILRCVPISNHLYFYWYRQILGQKVEFLVSFYNNEISEKSEIFDDQFSVERPDGSNFTLKIRSTKLEDSAMYFCASTQTGFSGNTIYFGEGSWLTVV.

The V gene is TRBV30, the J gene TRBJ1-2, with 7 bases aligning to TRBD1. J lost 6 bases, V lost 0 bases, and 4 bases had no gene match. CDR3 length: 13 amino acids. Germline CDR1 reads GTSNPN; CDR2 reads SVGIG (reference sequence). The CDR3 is CAWSVIRGHGYTF. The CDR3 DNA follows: TGTGCCTGGAGTGTAATAAGGGGGCATGGCTACACCTTC.

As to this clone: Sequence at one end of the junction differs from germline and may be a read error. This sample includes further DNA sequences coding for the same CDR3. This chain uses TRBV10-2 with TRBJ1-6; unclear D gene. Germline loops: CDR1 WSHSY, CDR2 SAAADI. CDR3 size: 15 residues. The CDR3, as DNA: TGCGCCAGCAGTGACTCAGGCGTGCCCAATTCCCCCCTCCACTTT. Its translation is CASSDSGVPNSPLHF.

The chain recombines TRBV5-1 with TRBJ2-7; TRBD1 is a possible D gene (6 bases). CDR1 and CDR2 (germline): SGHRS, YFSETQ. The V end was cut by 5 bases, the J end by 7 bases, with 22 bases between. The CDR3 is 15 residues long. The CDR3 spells CASSVITGPNLEQYF. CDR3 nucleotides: TGCGCCAGCAGTGTCATCACAGGGCCAAACCTGGAGCAGTACTTC.

Here the CDR3 reads CAISLQGNTIYF. DNA of the CDR3: TGTGCCATCAGCCTACAGGGGAACACCATATATTTT. The chain links TRBV10-3 to TRBJ1-3; TRBD1 aligns across 7 bases. Trimming cost V 6 bases and J 7 bases; bases outside gene matches: 3. The CDR3 extends over 12 amino acids. Germline V gene sequence: CDR1 ENHRY, CDR2 SYGVKD.

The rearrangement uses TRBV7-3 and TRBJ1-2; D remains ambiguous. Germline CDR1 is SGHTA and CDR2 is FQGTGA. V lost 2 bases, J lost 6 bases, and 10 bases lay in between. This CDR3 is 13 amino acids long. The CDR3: CASSLAGKDGYTF. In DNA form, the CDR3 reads TGTGCCAGCAGCTTAGCGGGGAAGGATGGCTACACCTTC.

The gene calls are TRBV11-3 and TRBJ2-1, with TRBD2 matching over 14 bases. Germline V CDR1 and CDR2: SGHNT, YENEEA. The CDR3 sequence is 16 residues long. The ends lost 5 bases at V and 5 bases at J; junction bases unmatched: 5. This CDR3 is CASSHGTSGGNNEQFF. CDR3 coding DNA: TGTGCCAGCAGCCACGGGACTAGCGGGGGAAACAATGAGCAGTTCTTC.

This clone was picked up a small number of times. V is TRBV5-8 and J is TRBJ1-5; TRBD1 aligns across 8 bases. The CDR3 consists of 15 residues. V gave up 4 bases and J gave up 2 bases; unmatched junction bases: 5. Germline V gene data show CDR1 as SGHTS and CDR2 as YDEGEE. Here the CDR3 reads CASSRDRGGNQPQHF. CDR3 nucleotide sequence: TGTGCCAGCAGCCGTGACAGGGGTGGCAATCAGCCCCAGCATTTT. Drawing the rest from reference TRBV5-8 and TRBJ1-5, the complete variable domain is EAGVTQSPTHLIKTRGQQATLRCSPISGHTSVYWYQQALGLGLQFLLWYDEGEERNRGNFPPRFSGRQFPNYSSELNVNALELEDSALYLCASSRDRGGNQPQHFGDGTRLSIL.

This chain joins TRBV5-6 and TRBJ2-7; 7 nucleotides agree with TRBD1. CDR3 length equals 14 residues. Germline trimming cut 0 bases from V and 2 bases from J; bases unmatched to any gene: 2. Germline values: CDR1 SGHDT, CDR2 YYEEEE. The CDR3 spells CASSLVQGAYEQYF. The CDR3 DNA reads TGTGCCAGCAGCTTGGTCCAGGGGGCCTACGAGCAGTACTTC.

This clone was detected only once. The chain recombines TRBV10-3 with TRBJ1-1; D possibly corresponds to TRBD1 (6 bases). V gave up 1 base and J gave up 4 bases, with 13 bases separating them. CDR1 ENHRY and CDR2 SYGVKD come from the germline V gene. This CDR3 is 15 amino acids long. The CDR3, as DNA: TGTGCCATCAGTGAGTGGGGGCGAGGGGCCACTGAAGCTTTCTTT. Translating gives CAISEWGRGATEAFF.

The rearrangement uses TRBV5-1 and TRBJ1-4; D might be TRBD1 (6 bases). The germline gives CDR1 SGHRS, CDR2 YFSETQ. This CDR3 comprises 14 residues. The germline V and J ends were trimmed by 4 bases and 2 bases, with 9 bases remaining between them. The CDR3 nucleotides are TGCGCCAGCAGCGCGGACAGTACTAATGAAAAACTGTTTTTT. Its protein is CASSADSTNEKLFF.

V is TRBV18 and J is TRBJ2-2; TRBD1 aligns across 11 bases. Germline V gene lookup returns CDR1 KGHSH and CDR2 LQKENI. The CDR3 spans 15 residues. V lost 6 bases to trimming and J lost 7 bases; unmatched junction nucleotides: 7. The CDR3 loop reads CASSGQGARNGELFF. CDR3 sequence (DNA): TGTGCCAGCTCCGGACAGGGGGCGAGGAACGGGGAGCTGTTTTTT.

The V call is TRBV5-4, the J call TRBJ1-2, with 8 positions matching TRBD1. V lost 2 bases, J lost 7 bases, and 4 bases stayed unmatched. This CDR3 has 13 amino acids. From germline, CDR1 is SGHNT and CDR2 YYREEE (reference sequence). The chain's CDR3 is CASSLQQGGGYTF. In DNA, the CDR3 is TGTGCCAGCAGCTTACAACAGGGGGGTGGCTACACCTTC.

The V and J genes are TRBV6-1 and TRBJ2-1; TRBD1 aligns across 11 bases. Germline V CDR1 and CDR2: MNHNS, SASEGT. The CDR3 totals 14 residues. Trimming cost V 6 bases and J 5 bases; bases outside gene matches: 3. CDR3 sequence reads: CASRDRGPNNEQFF. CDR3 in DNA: TGTGCCAGCAGGGACAGGGGGCCGAACAATGAGCAGTTCTTC.

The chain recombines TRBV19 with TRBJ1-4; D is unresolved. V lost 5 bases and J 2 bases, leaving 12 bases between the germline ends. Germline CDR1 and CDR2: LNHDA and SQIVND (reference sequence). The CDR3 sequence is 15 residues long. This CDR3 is CASSPRWATNEKLFF. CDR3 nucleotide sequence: TGTGCCAGTAGTCCCCGGTGGGCCACTAATGAAAAACTGTTTTTT.

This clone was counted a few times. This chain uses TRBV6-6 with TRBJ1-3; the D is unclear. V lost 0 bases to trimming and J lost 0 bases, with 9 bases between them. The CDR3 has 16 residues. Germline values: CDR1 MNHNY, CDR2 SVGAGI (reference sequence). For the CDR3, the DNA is TGTGCCAGCAGTTACTCGGTTGCCTACTCTGGAAACACCATATATTTT. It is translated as CASSYSVAYSGNTIYF.

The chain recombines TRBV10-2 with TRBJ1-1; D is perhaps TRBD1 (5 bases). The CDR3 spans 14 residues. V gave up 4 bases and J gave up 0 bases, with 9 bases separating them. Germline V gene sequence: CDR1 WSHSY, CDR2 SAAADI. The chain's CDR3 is CASSGDSMNTEAFF. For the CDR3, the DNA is TGCGCCAGCAGTGGCGACAGCATGAACACTGAAGCTTTCTTT.